Sequencing of this T cell receptor beta chain was carried out in a study of T cells in Graves' hyperthyroidism and ophthalmopathy. About the research overall: Peripheral blood specimens were obtained at initial diagnosis, prior to any treatment.

Amplification of TCR beta CDR3 regions was performed using RNA transcripts as template. First-round RT-PCR of the TCR CDR3 relied on the HTBI primer set. From the multiplex PCR reads, TCRdb called clonotypes with MiXCR, one entry per CDR3 protein. The repertoire has some 490,000 distinct CDR3 sequences, about 22% of them found once; the top ten carry under 55%. For this clonotype: The antigen is undetermined.

V lost 2 bases, J lost 1 base, and 15 bases lay in between. Germline CDR1 reads SGHVS; CDR2 reads FQNEAQ. The CDR3 loop spans 17 amino acids. Each diagnosis was grounded in clinical symptoms, serum thyroxine and TRAb, thyroid ultrasound, and orbital computed tomography. Out of less than 12 ml of fresh peripheral blood came the PBMCs. Study-wide results and caveats: A model built on 13 V-J features separated ophthalmopathy from stable hyperthyroidism.

The chain joins TRBV7-8 to TRBJ1-5, with unresolved D. The sequence was collected from a woman in her sixties or seventies with Graves' ophthalmopathy. Sample: blood. CDR3: CASSLKVSTASNQPQHF. The DNA of the CDR3 is TGTGCCAGCAGCTTAAAGGTGTCCACGGCCAGCAATCAGCCCCAGCATTTT.